Given below is one TCR beta chain in context. The CDR3 totals 17 residues. V lost 5 bases to trimming and J lost 2 bases; unmatched junction nucleotides: 12. Germline V gene lookup returns CDR1 SGHAT and CDR2 FQNNGV. These data originate in a study of CD8+ T cells in alopecia areata. Study at large: The protocol delivered tofacitinib for 6 to 18 months, then withdrew it for 6 months.

Extracted from the samples, RNA was reverse transcribed into cDNA to serve as the sequencing template. Clones were read by immunoSEQ multiplex PCR, and TCRdb kept only the in-frame ones, dropping some. The profile shows roughly 200,000 clones, approximately 62% of them singletons. Sequencing used CD4+ T cells sorted from blood, obtained at week 0. The clonotype comes from a human donor with alopecia areata. The chain recombines TRBV11-2 with TRBJ2-7; 10 nucleotides align to TRBD1. In DNA form, the CDR3 reads TGTGCCAGCAGCATCTTCCCGGGACAGGGGCGAACCTACGAGCAGTACTTC. This translates into CASSIFPGQGRTYEQYF.